The rows below give T cell receptor beta chains drawn from one sample of a study of T cells in Graves' hyperthyroidism and ophthalmopathy. One entry per CDR3 protein results from TCRdb running MiXCR on the multiplex PCR reads. The table has around 250,000 distinct CDR3 sequences, roughly 22% seen once. Material for sequencing was blood. These receptors were taken from a woman between 40 and 55 years old with Graves' ophthalmopathy. Both conserved end residues are trimmed from each CDR3.

ASSLDPVGQGDGYT	TRBV5-1	TRBJ1-2
ATSDRKGPQETQY	TRBV24-1	TRBJ2-5
ASSLVGGSTHEQY	TRBV7-8	TRBJ2-7
ASSFLLGQINYGYT	TRBV12-3/TRBV12-4	TRBJ1-2
ASSSGRAGTDTQY	TRBV7-8	TRBJ2-3
ASSSLQGAQDGYT	TRBV6-1	TRBJ1-2
ASSPIRGLMNTEAF	TRBV27	TRBJ1-1
ASSFKYGTGHTGELF	TRBV12-3/TRBV12-4	TRBJ2-2
ASSPPRSRVYEQY	TRBV28	TRBJ2-7
ASNPGGRNYGYT	TRBV6-1	TRBJ1-2
ASSLAAGPQETQY	TRBV11-2	TRBJ2-5
ASASSGRGADYGYT	TRBV28	TRBJ1-2
ASKAESSYNEQF	TRBV6-4	TRBJ2-1
ASSLWADGSREQY	TRBV27	TRBJ2-7
ASSSGLAGGGNNEQF	TRBV5-1	TRBJ2-1
ASTPSGPYEQY	TRBV6-1	TRBJ2-7
ASSTGGRQETQY	TRBV19	TRBJ2-5
ASSIRRLDKNYEQY	TRBV3-1	TRBJ2-7
APGGGEDTEAF	TRBV6-4	TRBJ1-1
ASSLATGGNSPLH	TRBV5-1	TRBJ1-6
ASSPWGTSGQETQY	TRBV7-2	TRBJ2-5
ASSYVRGTETQY	TRBV6-5	TRBJ2-5
SAATENYGYT	TRBV20-1	TRBJ1-2
ASSQGPERVGTQY	TRBV4-1	TRBJ2-5
SARDLAGQNYGYT	TRBV20-1	TRBJ1-2
ASSPVMGQPQH	TRBV12-3/TRBV12-4	TRBJ1-5
ASSQPGRISGNTIY	TRBV11-2	TRBJ1-3
ASSYSGQGYQETQY	TRBV6-5	TRBJ2-5
ASSTGALYGYT	TRBV27	TRBJ1-2
ASSLSHRGEQY	TRBV28	TRBJ2-7
ASSPRTNGETQY	TRBV7-8	TRBJ2-5
ASSVRDRGLLTEQY	TRBV9	TRBJ2-7
ASSLGGLAVEQY	TRBV6-5	TRBJ2-7
ASSFGTGNTIY	TRBV12-3/TRBV12-4	TRBJ1-3
ASSPSANSYEQY	TRBV18	TRBJ2-7
ASSFEGGQY	TRBV12-3/TRBV12-4	TRBJ2-7
ASRWDTLGNTTY	TRBV6-1	TRBJ1-3
SARELTSGHYEQY	TRBV20-1	TRBJ2-7
AWSARNTEAF	TRBV30	TRBJ1-1
ASTGGTGGVSNYGYT	TRBV6-1	TRBJ1-2
ASSYQNTIY	TRBV5-1	TRBJ1-3
ASSYGSSSEQY	TRBV6-5	TRBJ2-7
ASSYSAGEETQY	TRBV6-5	TRBJ2-5
SVEVSDTEAC	TRBV29-1	TRBJ1-1
ASSENLGPKPSSPLH	TRBV6-1	TRBJ1-6
ARVYSSGNTIY	TRBV6-5	TRBJ1-3
ASSPGLAGGPGYEQY	TRBV5-1	TRBJ2-7
ASSHRTGGYEQY	TRBV3-1	TRBJ2-7
ATSRDPGLAGAYEQY	TRBV15	TRBJ2-7
ASSYAQQGSLLYEQY	TRBV6-2/TRBV6-3	TRBJ2-7
ASGLGTYEQY	TRBV14	TRBJ2-7
SAKGQGVTWPYEQY	TRBV20-1	TRBJ2-7
ASSQLDRRGSYGYT	TRBV2	TRBJ1-2
ASSRSSFSYNEQF	TRBV7-6	TRBJ2-1
AISGSQGSSYEQY	TRBV10-3	TRBJ2-7